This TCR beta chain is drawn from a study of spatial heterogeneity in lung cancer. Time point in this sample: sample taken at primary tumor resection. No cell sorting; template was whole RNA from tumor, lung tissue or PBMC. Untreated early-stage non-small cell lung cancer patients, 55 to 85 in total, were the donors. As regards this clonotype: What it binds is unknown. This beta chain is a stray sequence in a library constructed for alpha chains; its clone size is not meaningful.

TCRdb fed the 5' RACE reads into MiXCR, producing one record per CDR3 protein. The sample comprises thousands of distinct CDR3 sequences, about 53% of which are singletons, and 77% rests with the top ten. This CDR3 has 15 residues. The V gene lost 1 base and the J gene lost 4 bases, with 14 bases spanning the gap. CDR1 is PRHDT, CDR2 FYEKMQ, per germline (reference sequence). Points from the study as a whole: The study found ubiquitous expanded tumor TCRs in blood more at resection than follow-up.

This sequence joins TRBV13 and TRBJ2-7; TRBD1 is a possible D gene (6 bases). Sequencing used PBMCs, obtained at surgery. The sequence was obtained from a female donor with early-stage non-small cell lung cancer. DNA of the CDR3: TGTGCCAGCAGCTTAGTTCAGGGGATGTCTTACGAGCAGTACTTC. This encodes CASSLVQGMSYEQYF.